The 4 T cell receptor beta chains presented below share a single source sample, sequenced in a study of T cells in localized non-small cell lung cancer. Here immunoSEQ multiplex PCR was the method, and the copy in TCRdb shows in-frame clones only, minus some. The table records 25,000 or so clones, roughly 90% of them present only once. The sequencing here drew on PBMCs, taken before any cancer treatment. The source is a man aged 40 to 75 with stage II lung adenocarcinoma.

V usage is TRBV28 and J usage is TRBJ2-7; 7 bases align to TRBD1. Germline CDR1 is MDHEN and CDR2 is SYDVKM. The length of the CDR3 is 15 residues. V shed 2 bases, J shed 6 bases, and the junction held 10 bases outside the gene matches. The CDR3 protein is CASSLLPDRAGEQYF. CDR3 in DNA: TGTGCCAGCAGTTTACTGCCCGACAGGGCCGGCGAGCAGTACTTC.

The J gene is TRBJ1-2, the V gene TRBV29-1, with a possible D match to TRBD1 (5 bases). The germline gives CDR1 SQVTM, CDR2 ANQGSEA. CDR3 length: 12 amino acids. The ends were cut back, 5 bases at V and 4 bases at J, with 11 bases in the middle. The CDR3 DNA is TGCAGCGTTAGAGGGGACGGCTATGGCTACACCTTC. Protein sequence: CSVRGDGYGYTF. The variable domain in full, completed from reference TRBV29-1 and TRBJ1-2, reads SAVISQKPSRDICQRGTSLTIQCQVDSQVTMMFWYRQQPGQSLTLIATANQGSEATYESGFVIDKFPISRPNLTFSTLTVSNMSPEDSSIYLCSVRGDGYGYTFGSGTRLTVV.

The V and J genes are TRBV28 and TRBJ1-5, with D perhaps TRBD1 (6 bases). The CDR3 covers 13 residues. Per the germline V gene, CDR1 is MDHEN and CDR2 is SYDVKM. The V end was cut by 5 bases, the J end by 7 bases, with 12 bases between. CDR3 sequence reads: CASSTGTGQPQHF. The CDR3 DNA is TGTGCCAGCAGTACAGGGACTGGGCAGCCCCAGCATTTT.

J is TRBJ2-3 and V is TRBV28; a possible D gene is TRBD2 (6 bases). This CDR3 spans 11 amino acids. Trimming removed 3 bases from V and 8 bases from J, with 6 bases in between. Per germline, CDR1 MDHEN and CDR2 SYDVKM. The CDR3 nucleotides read TGTGCCAGCAGTTTGGAGGGTACGCAGTATTTT. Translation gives CASSLEGTQYF.